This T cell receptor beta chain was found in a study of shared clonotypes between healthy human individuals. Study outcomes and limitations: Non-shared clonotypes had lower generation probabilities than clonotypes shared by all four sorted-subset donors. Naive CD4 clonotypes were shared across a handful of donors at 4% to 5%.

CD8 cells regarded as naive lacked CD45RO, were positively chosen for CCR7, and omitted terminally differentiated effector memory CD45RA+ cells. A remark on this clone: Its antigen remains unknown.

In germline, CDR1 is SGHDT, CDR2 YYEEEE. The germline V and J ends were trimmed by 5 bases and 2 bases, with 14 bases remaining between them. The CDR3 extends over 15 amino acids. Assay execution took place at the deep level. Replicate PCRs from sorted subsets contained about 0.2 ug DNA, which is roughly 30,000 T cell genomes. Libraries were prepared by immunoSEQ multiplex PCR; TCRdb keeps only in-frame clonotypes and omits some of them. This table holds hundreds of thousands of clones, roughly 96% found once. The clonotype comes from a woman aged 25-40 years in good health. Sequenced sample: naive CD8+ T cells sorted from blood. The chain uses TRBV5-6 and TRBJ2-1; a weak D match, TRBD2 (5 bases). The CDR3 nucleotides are TGTGCCAGCAGTAGGGAAGGGAGCCCCTACAATGAGCAGTTCTTC. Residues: CASSREGSPYNEQFF.